The rows below give T cell receptor beta chains drawn from one sample of a study of blood T cells in healthy people across ages. TCRdb analysed the 5' RACE reads with MiXCR anew, one entry per CDR3 protein. The data show hundreds of thousands of distinct CDR3 sequences, with 56% seen just once and roughly 26% held by the top ten. The source material was blood. These receptor sequences come from a man in his forties or fifties in good health. Each CDR3 is given with its conserved first and last residue. D genes are given only for firm matches. Size tells how often a clone was seen (once, few, many) or the class of an expanded clone, and some rows leave it out.

>TRBV5-6|TRBJ1-1|14|TRBD1|NA
CASSRDRGPTEAFF
TGTGCCAGCAGCCGCGACAGGGGGCCCACTGAAGCTTTCTTT
>TRBV7-2|TRBJ2-7|16|TRBD2|few
CASSPPPGTTAYEQYF
TGTGCCAGCAGCCCTCCTCCCGGGACTACAGCCTACGAGCAGTACTTC
>TRBV14|TRBJ2-7|12|NA|NA
CASSPRDWGQYF
TGTGCCAGCAGCCCTCGGGACTGGGGGCAGTACTTC
>TRBV20-1|TRBJ2-7|13|NA|few
CSASKDYPYEQYF
TGCAGTGCTAGTAAGGACTACCCCTACGAGCAGTACTTC
>TRBV24-1|TRBJ2-1|11|NA|NA
CATSDLYEQFF
TGTGCCACCAGTGATTTATACGAGCAGTTCTTC
>TRBV29-1|TRBJ2-1|16|TRBD2|many
CSVEDLLRGGNNEQFF
TGCAGCGTTGAAGATCTCTTGCGGGGGGGTAACAATGAGCAGTTCTTC
>TRBV2|TRBJ2-3|15|NA|NA
CASRVLEIITDTQYF
TGTGCCAGCAGGGTTTTAGAGATAATCACAGATACGCAGTATTTT
>TRBV7-2|TRBJ1-1|14|NA|NA
CASSLEGWGTEAFF
TGTGCCAGCAGCTTAGAGGGTTGGGGAACTGAAGCTTTCTTT
>TRBV28|TRBJ2-5|12|TRBD2|NA
CASGSGTSTQYF
TGTGCCAGCGGCAGCGGGACGTCGACCCAGTACTTC
>TRBV28|TRBJ1-4|15|NA|once
CASSFGQTLSEKLFF
TGTGCCAGCAGTTTCGGGCAAACGTTGAGTGAAAAACTGTTTTTT
>TRBV4-2|TRBJ2-3|14|NA|NA
CASSRSGPADTQYF
TGTGCCAGCAGCAGGAGCGGGCCTGCAGATACGCAGTATTTT